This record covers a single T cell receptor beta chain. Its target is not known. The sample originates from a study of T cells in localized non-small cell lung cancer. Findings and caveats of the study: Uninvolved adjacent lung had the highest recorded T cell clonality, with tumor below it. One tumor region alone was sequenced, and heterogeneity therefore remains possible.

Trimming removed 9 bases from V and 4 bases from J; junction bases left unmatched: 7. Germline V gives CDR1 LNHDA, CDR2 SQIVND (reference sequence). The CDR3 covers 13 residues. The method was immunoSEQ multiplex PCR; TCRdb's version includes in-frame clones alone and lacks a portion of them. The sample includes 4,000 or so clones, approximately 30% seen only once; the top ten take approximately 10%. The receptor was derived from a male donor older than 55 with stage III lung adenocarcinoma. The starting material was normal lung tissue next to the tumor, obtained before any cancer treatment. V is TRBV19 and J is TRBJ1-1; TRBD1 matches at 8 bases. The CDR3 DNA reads TGTGCCAGCGCTCTGACAGGGGCCACTGAAGCTTTCTTT. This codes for CASALTGATEAFF.